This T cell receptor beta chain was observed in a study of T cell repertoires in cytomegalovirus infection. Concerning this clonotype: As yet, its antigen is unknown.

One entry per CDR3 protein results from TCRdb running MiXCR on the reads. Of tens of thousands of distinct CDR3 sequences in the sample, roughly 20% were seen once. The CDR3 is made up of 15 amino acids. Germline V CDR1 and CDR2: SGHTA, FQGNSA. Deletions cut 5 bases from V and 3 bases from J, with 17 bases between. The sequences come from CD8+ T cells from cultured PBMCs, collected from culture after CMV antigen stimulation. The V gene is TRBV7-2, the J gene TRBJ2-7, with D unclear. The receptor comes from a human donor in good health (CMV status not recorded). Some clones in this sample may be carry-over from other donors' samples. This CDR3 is CASSLSRRQNYEQYF. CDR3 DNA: TGTGCCAGCAGCCTTTCGAGACGACAAAACTACGAGCAGTACTTC.